The rows below give T cell receptor beta chains drawn from one sample of a study of pediatric ulcerative colitis. Clones were sequenced by immunoSEQ multiplex PCR, and TCRdb holds only the in-frame ones, with some missing. The sample records about 60,000 clones, about 90% being singletons. Sequencing was performed on blood. The receptors derive from a boy aged 10-17 years who was a control in a study of pediatric ulcerative colitis. Each CDR3 is given without its conserved first and last residue. Expanded clones get a size class; other rows say once, few or many, or leave the size out.

v_gene: TRBV11-2; abundance: NA; CDR3aa: ASSPVRAKGGEQY
v_gene: TRBV7-2; abundance: NA; CDR3aa: ASSSTRAEYNEQF
v_gene: TRBV10-3; abundance: NA; CDR3aa: AIRRQGTSGRDTDTQY
v_gene: TRBV20-1; abundance: NA; CDR3aa: SASRDQPQH
v_gene: TRBV25-1; abundance: NA; CDR3aa: ASSEPGLDYNEQF
v_gene: TRBV7-3; abundance: NA; CDR3aa: ASSLTSLNSPLH
v_gene: TRBV18; abundance: NA; CDR3aa: ASSFGTDNEQF
v_gene: TRBV6-1; abundance: NA; CDR3aa: ASSEGASINYGYT
v_gene: TRBV7-3; abundance: NA; CDR3aa: ASSLDREQPQH
v_gene: TRBV5-5; abundance: NA; CDR3aa: ASSQNYNEQF
v_gene: TRBV28; abundance: few; CDR3aa: ASSFRGNDAYYGYT
v_gene: TRBV5-1; abundance: NA; CDR3aa: ASSLIGNTEAF
v_gene: TRBV5-1; abundance: NA; CDR3aa: ASSLVGASTDTQY
v_gene: TRBV7-8; abundance: few; CDR3aa: ASSSPPPDVSYEQY
v_gene: TRBV10-2; abundance: NA; CDR3aa: ASREGSIGELF
v_gene: TRBV6-5; abundance: NA; CDR3aa: ASQRTVNQETQY
v_gene: TRBV2; abundance: NA; CDR3aa: ASKASGNTGELF
v_gene: TRBV6-4; abundance: NA; CDR3aa: ASSESRDRGPDEQF
v_gene: TRBV19; abundance: NA; CDR3aa: ASSKRSSGANVLT
v_gene: TRBV6-1; abundance: NA; CDR3aa: ASSVSRGELSNQPQH
v_gene: TRBV5-4; abundance: NA; CDR3aa: ASSLGGLVEAF
v_gene: TRBV2; abundance: once; CDR3aa: ASSEAHYSNQPQH
v_gene: TRBV9; abundance: NA; CDR3aa: ASSAGTSGTDTQY
v_gene: TRBV7-9; abundance: NA; CDR3aa: ASSLVKGVPRSEQY
v_gene: TRBV6-1; abundance: NA; CDR3aa: ASSGGYRSSGNTIY
v_gene: TRBV2; abundance: NA; CDR3aa: ASSVVPEREQY
v_gene: TRBV5-1; abundance: NA; CDR3aa: ASNRNPGQRDASIDTQY
v_gene: TRBV16; abundance: few; CDR3aa: ASSLRREQPQH
v_gene: TRBV5-1; abundance: NA; CDR3aa: ASSRIGSGGNEQF
v_gene: TRBV5-4; abundance: NA; CDR3aa: ASSLNAGYTEAF
v_gene: TRBV9; abundance: NA; CDR3aa: ASSVEADYEQY
v_gene: TRBV5-4; abundance: NA; CDR3aa: ASSLSGGSYNEQF
v_gene: TRBV28; abundance: NA; CDR3aa: ASSLYRGSSGNTIY
v_gene: TRBV28; abundance: NA; CDR3aa: ASGIQGAIDTQY
v_gene: TRBV10-2; abundance: few; CDR3aa: ASRDGFNQPQH
v_gene: TRBV4-3; abundance: NA; CDR3aa: ASSQPRDRNYNEQF
v_gene: TRBV30; abundance: once; CDR3aa: AWTSNYGYT
v_gene: TRBV2; abundance: NA; CDR3aa: ASRGQANYGYT
v_gene: TRBV29-1; abundance: NA; CDR3aa: SAGAGLAGVDEQF
v_gene: TRBV7-2; abundance: NA; CDR3aa: ASSREAGEQF
v_gene: TRBV28; abundance: NA; CDR3aa: ASSFAGGPGTQY
v_gene: TRBV7-3; abundance: NA; CDR3aa: ASSLAGGPTDTQY
v_gene: TRBV27; abundance: NA; CDR3aa: ASSPGSGQGPEAF
v_gene: TRBV5-6; abundance: NA; CDR3aa: ASRGTGDSIYEQY
v_gene: TRBV5-4; abundance: NA; CDR3aa: ASSLSPGEAYEQY
v_gene: TRBV6-4; abundance: NA; CDR3aa: ASSVGRTYSNQPQH
v_gene: TRBV28; abundance: NA; CDR3aa: ASSQAPEAF
v_gene: TRBV15; abundance: NA; CDR3aa: ATSRGHQTSGEQF
v_gene: TRBV27; abundance: NA; CDR3aa: ASSLGGGADEQY
v_gene: TRBV4-1; abundance: NA; CDR3aa: ASSLPTGIGNYGYT
v_gene: TRBV7-9; abundance: NA; CDR3aa: ASSLETEQY
v_gene: TRBV7-8; abundance: NA; CDR3aa: ASSLAVLADRGHNSPLH
v_gene: TRBV11-2; abundance: NA; CDR3aa: ASSFTTGELF